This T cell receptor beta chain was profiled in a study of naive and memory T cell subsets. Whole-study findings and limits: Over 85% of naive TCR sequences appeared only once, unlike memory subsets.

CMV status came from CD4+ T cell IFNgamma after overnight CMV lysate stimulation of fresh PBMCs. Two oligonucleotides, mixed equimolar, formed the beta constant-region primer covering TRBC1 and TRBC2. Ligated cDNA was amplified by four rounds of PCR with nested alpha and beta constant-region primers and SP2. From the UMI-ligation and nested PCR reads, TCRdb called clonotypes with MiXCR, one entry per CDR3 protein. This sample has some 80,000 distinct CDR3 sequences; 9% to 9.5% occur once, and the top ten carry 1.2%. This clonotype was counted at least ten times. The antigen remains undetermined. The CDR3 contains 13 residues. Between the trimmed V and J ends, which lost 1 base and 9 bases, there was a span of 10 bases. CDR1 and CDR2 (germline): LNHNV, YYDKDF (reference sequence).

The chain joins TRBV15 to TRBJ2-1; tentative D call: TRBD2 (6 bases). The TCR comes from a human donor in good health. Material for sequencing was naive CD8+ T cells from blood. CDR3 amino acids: CATSRVGGIEQFF. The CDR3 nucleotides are TGTGCCACCAGCAGAGTAGGAGGGATTGAGCAGTTCTTC.